This T cell receptor (beta chain) was sequenced during a study of T cell responses to AZD1222 COVID-19 vaccine. Broader study findings: Among those given AZD1222, only 5 to 7 were seropositive at baseline.

Second-dose timings of about 4 or about 12 weeks were pooled. The CDR3 contains 16 residues. Germline-derived CDR1 and CDR2 are GTSNPN and SVGIG (reference sequence). Trimming at V came to 2 bases and at J to 0 bases, leaving 4 bases not matched to a gene. Method: immunoSEQ multiplex PCR; TCRdb's copy keeps in-frame clones and lacks some. The sample has around 170,000 clones, about 86% seen once. Regarding this clone: Its specificity is unknown.

The genes are TRBV30 and TRBJ2-5, with 12 bases matching TRBD2. The receptor comes from an adult who received the AZD1222 COVID-19 vaccine. The material was peripheral blood, obtained 28 days after the second AZD1222 dose. The CDR3 coding sequence is TGTGCCTGGAGTCGGCTAGCGGGGGGGTACCAAGAGACCCAGTACTTC. This translates into CAWSRLAGGYQETQYF.